Below, 5 T cell receptor beta chains from the same sample are listed, as sequenced in a study of long-term antiretroviral therapy in people with HIV. immunoSEQ v3.0 was run at survey level. Measured with immunoSEQ multiplex PCR; TCRdb has only the in-frame clones, and not every one. The table lists more than 20,000 clones, about 86% of them singletons. The input for sequencing was unsorted PBMCs, taken 1.3 years after starting antiretroviral therapy. The receptor source for this set is a man in his sixties with HIV.

The chain employs TRBV5-6 and TRBJ2-5; 16 bases are shared with TRBD2. There are 18 residues in the CDR3. Losses at the gene ends were 2 bases for V and 1 base for J; bases not matched to a gene: 5. From germline, CDR1 is SGHDT and CDR2 YYEEEE. The CDR3 protein is CASSFSGLAGGVQETQYF. CDR3 nucleotide sequence: TGTGCCAGCAGCTTCTCGGGACTAGCGGGAGGGGTCCAAGAGACCCAGTACTTC.

This clone is a singleton in its sample. The chain employs TRBV30 and TRBJ1-6; D uncertain. Trimming left V 2 bases short and J 4 bases short, with 6 bases between. Germline V gene lookup returns CDR1 GTSNPN and CDR2 SVGIG (reference sequence). The CDR3 contains 13 residues. As DNA, the CDR3 is TGTGCCTGGAGTCTCGGGTATAATTCACCCCTCCACTTT. Translated, it gives CAWSLGYNSPLHF.

This clone appeared a few times. The rearrangement links TRBV9 to TRBJ2-7; 9 positions agree with TRBD2. The CDR3 length is 15 residues. Unmatched junction bases numbered 9, after V lost 5 bases and J lost 3 bases. Germline V gene sequence: CDR1 SGDLS, CDR2 YYNGEE. The CDR3 here is CASSRSGSGDYEQYF. CDR3 coding DNA: TGTGCCAGCAGTCGTAGCGGGAGTGGCGACTACGAGCAGTACTTC.

The chain links TRBV29-1 to TRBJ1-2, with unresolved D. The ends were cut back, 0 bases at V and 4 bases at J, with 15 bases in the middle. The germline V gene encodes CDR1 SQVTM and CDR2 ANQGSEA. The CDR3 length is 15 residues. Here the CDR3 DNA reads TGCAGCGTTGAAGAGTTATCTAGGTCTCCCTATGGCTACACCTTC. It encodes CSVEELSRSPYGYTF.

The gene calls are TRBV6-5 and TRBJ1-2; D is possibly TRBD1 (5 bases). V was shortened by 2 bases and J by 5 bases, with 15 bases between the two germline ends. The CDR3 spans 15 residues. Germline V gene sequence: CDR1 MNHEY, CDR2 SVGAGI. Here the CDR3 reads CASSYKLGVAYGYTF. The CDR3 coding sequence is TGTGCCAGCAGTTACAAGTTAGGGGTCGCTTATGGCTACACCTTC.